This T cell receptor beta chain is drawn from a study of blood T cell repertoires in COVID-19. On the study more broadly: COVID-19 samples collected from the United States, Italy and Spain covered acute and convalescent phases. Sample material is recorded as cDNA or gDNA derived from T cells, B-cell-depleted T cells, or PBMCs.

V lost 4 bases and J lost 0; bases outside the gene matches: 1. This CDR3 has 15 residues. Looked up from germline, CDR1 is LNHDA and CDR2 is SQIVND (reference sequence). Study processing details: Amplifying reference gene primers gave estimates of nucleated cell counts. Some clones are missing from TCRdb's copy, which holds only in-frame ones; the method was immunoSEQ multiplex PCR. That table is the source of V, J and clone size, and D and trimming were worked out from the DNA. The profile covers 13,000 to 15,000 clones, with approximately 84% appearing a single time and 15% to 20% taken by the ten largest.

This rearrangement joins TRBV19 to TRBJ2-2; 8 nucleotides match TRBD2. The TCR originated in a human donor in a cohort sampled during active COVID-19. The sequenced sample consisted of peripheral blood. The chain's CDR3 is CASSTTSANTGELFF. In DNA form, the CDR3 reads TGTGCCAGTAGTACGACTAGCGCGAACACCGGGGAGCTGTTTTTT.